In its sample, the clone carrying this T cell receptor beta chain was seen many times. Its antigen remains unknown. The TCR library protocol was used to attach unique molecular identifiers. These identifiers were attached to individual cDNA molecules. TCRdb re-derived calls from the 5' RACE reads in MiXCR, one entry per CDR3 protein. This table has 20,000 to 30,000 distinct CDR3 sequences, 3.5% to 5% appearing once. This CDR3 spans 14 amino acids. The germline gives CDR1 GTSNPN, CDR2 SVGIG (reference sequence). V lost 2 bases and J lost 8; bases outside the gene matches: 5. These data originate in a study of early T cells in non-severe SARS-CoV-2 infection. Across the whole study: Unsorted whole blood bulk RNA was sequenced, with unpaired chains.

Study results and limitations: CD4 and private specificities were missed by VDJdb matching, which favored anti-spike CD8 responses.

The sequencing input was whole blood. The chain employs TRBV30 and TRBJ1-4; 10 bases are shared with TRBD1. The receptor was isolated from an adult who was a healthcare worker with PCR-confirmed SARS-CoV-2 infection or an uninfected control (not recorded which). CDR3: CAWSWDRGGEKLFF. CDR3 bases: TGTGCCTGGAGTTGGGACAGGGGAGGCGAAAAACTGTTTTTT.